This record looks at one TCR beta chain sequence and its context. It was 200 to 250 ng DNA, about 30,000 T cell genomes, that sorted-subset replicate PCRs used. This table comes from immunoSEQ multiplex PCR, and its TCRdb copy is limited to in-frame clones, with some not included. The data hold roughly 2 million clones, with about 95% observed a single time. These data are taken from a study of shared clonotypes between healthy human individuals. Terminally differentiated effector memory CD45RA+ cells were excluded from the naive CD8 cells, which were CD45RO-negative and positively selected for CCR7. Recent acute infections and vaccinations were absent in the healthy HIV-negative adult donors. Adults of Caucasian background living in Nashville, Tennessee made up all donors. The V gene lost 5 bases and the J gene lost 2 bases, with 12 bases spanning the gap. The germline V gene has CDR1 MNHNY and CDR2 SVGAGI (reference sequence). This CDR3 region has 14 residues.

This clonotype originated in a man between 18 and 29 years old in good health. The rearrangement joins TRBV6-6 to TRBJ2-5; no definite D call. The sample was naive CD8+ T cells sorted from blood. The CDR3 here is CASSRLDLQETQYF. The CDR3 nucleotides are TGTGCCAGCAGTCGCCTGGATTTACAAGAGACCCAGTACTTC.